The sequence of this T cell receptor beta chain was determined in a study of siplizumab effects on memory and regulatory T cells. Overall study results and limits: A minor share of alloreactive clones matched unstimulated subsets. Mean Treg-derived proportions of mappable alloreactive CD4+ clones were around 72% for siplizumab and 25% to 30% for controls. Suppressive activity of Tregs proliferating in siplizumab cultures remained unconfirmed.

With respect to this clone: Its cognate antigen is unknown.

The CDR3 length is 12 residues. Germline assignment: CDR1 SGHNT and CDR2 YYREEE (reference sequence). V was trimmed by 4 bases and J by 7 bases, leaving 8 bases between them. Approximately 100,000 TCR templates were measured in each sample. This table comes from immunoSEQ multiplex PCR, and its TCRdb copy is limited to in-frame clones, with some not included. The sample has tens of thousands of clones, 75% to 95% seen once; the top ten hold more than 25%. The clonotype comes from a human donor in good health. Specimen: CD8+ T cells sorted from blood. The chain employs TRBV5-4 and TRBJ2-2; D call uncertain. CDR3 in DNA: TGTGCCAGCAGCCCGACCGGCGGGGAGCTGTTTTTT. Encoded protein: CASSPTGGELFF.